The 23 T cell receptor beta chains listed next were all sequenced from one sample in a study of blood T cells in healthy people across ages. A second PCR of about 7 to 11 cycles used a sample-barcoded 5' primer and a J-beta primer mix. TCRdb analysed the 5' RACE reads with MiXCR anew, one entry per CDR3 protein. Altogether around 820,000 distinct CDR3 sequences are present, around a quarter being singletons, with the ten largest covering under 4.5%. This sample was also put to use in a study of T cells of mothers and their children.

Input material: blood. The receptor source for this set is a boy between 10 and 17 years old in good health.

This clonotype was seen at least ten times. This rearrangement joins TRBV7-8 to TRBJ2-1; TRBD2 agrees at 12 bases. V trimming: 5 bases; J trimming: 8 bases; junction bases outside the gene matches: 7. Per the germline V gene, CDR1 is SGHVS and CDR2 is FQNEAQ. There are 15 residues in the CDR3. The CDR3 region is CASSTASGGAYEQFF. CDR3 coding DNA: TGTGCCAGCAGCACGGCTAGCGGGGGGGCTTATGAGCAGTTCTTC. The variable domain in full, completed from reference TRBV7-8 and TRBJ2-1, reads GAGVSQSPRYKVAKRGQDVALRCDPISGHVSLFWYQQALGQGPEFLTYFQNEAQLDKSGLPSDRFFAERPEGSVSTLKIQRTQQEDSAVYLCASSTASGGAYEQFFGPGTRLTVL.

This clonotype was detected only once. The chain links TRBV19 to TRBJ2-4; 8 nucleotides align to TRBD2. The V and J ends lost 4 bases and 6 bases, in that order; junction bases with no gene match: 8. The CDR3 is 15 amino acids. Germline assignment: CDR1 LNHDA and CDR2 SQIVND (reference sequence). The CDR3 here is CASSTDGGGPNIQYF. CDR3 bases: TGTGCCAGTAGTACCGACGGCGGGGGGCCAAACATTCAGTACTTC.

The chain links TRBV4-2 to TRBJ2-7; D is possibly TRBD2 (6 bases). The CDR3 spans 15 residues. Per germline, CDR1 LGHNA and CDR2 YNFKEQ. Trimming shortened V by 4 bases and J by 1 base, and 14 bases separated the two germline ends. The CDR3 nucleotides are TGTGCCAGCAGCCCGGAGGGAGTGCCGTCCTACGAGCAGTACTTC. Translated, it gives CASSPEGVPSYEQYF.

This chain links TRBV6-6 with TRBJ1-5, with D possibly TRBD1 on 6 matching bases. V shed 6 bases and J shed 4 bases, with 16 bases lying between them. Germline V gives CDR1 MNHNY, CDR2 SVGAGI (reference sequence). This CDR3 has 15 amino acids. As DNA, the CDR3 is TGTGCCAGCAGCCGCACCCAGGGGTATAATCAGCCCCAGCATTTT. Its protein is CASSRTQGYNQPQHF.

The chain uses TRBV28 and TRBJ2-1, with TRBD2 matching over 13 bases. This CDR3 is built from 19 residues. With V trimmed by 2 bases and J by 5 bases, 12 bases remained unmatched. CDR1 is MDHEN, CDR2 SYDVKM, per germline. The CDR3 sequence: CASSLASLAGGPRDNEQFF. The CDR3 DNA reads TGTGCCAGCAGTTTAGCCTCACTAGCGGGAGGGCCTAGGGACAATGAGCAGTTCTTC.

The rearrangement joins TRBV12-3 or TRBV12-4 to TRBJ1-1, with D maybe TRBD1 (6 bases). V lost 4 bases and J lost 6, with 18 bases in between. This CDR3 has 15 amino acids. CDR3 region: CASSSTGKWESEAFF. CDR3 DNA: TGTGCCAGCAGTTCAACAGGGAAGTGGGAATCTGAAGCTTTCTTT.

V gene TRBV7-2 combines with J gene TRBJ2-2, with D unclear. The CDR3 totals 14 residues. The germline V gene encodes CDR1 SGHTA and CDR2 FQGNSA. V lost 1 base and J 6 bases, leaving 9 bases between the germline ends. This CDR3 reads CASSLGFGSGELFF. The CDR3 DNA is TGTGCCAGCAGCTTAGGCTTTGGGTCCGGGGAGCTGTTTTTT.

The genes are TRBV9 and TRBJ2-7; 8 nucleotides align to TRBD1. This CDR3 comprises 13 residues. J was trimmed by 8 bases and V by 3 bases; bases with no gene match: 7. Germline V gene lookup returns CDR1 SGDLS and CDR2 YYNGEE. The CDR3 DNA follows: TGTGCCAGCAGCGACTCAGGGGGCTTCCAGCAGTACTTC. Its protein is CASSDSGGFQQYF.

V usage is TRBV2 and J usage is TRBJ2-4; the match to TRBD1 covers 10 bases. The CDR3 totals 15 residues. V dropped 8 bases and J dropped 7; count of bases not matched to a gene: 11. The germline CDR1 and CDR2 sequences are SNHLY and FYNNEI. The CDR3 sequence is CASVLEPGQGNIQYF. CDR3 nucleotide sequence: TGTGCCAGCGTCCTAGAGCCGGGACAGGGGAACATTCAGTACTTC.

This clonotype was counted a few times. This sequence joins TRBV27 and TRBJ2-5, with D possibly TRBD1 on 6 matching bases. The CDR3 loop spans 17 amino acids. CDR1 is MNHEY, CDR2 SMNVEV, per germline (reference sequence). The germline V and J ends were trimmed by 5 bases and 2 bases, with 21 bases remaining between them. CDR3 in amino acids: CASSIRRGRADQETQYF. CDR3 nucleotides: TGTGCCAGCAGTATACGCAGGGGTAGGGCCGATCAAGAGACCCAGTACTTC.

The chain recombines TRBV25-1 with TRBJ2-3, with unresolved D. The CDR3 has 13 amino acids. V lost 3 bases and J lost 1, with 5 bases in between. CDR1 and CDR2 (germline): MGHDK, SYGVNS. The CDR3 is CASSEWRTDTQYF. DNA of the CDR3: TGTGCCAGCAGTGAGTGGCGCACAGATACGCAGTATTTT.

The chain couples TRBV6-5 to TRBJ2-7; 9 nucleotides agree with TRBD1. This CDR3 is built from 17 residues. The germline gives CDR1 MNHEY, CDR2 SVGAGI. With V trimmed by 0 bases and J by 2 bases, 8 bases remained unmatched. In DNA form, the CDR3 reads TGTGCCAGCAGTTACTCGGGCCACGGGACAGGGCCCTACGAGCAGTACTTC. Its protein is CASSYSGHGTGPYEQYF.

This rearrangement joins TRBV7-9 to TRBJ2-5, with 10 bases that match TRBD1. J was trimmed by 1 base and V by 1 base; bases with no gene match: 3. From germline, CDR1 is SEHNR and CDR2 FQNEAQ (reference sequence). The CDR3 loop spans 16 amino acids. CDR3 coding DNA: TGTGCCAGCAGCTTAGGGGACAGGGGCTTCCAAGAGACCCAGTACTTC. This translates into CASSLGDRGFQETQYF. Using reference TRBV7-9 and TRBJ2-5 for the parts outside the CDR3, the full variable domain is DTGVSQNPRHKITKRGQNVTFRCDPISEHNRLYWYRQTLGQGPEFLTYFQNEAQLEKSRLLSDRFSAERPKGSFSTLEIQRTEQGDSAMYLCASSLGDRGFQETQYFGPGTRLLVL.

The V and J genes are TRBV24-1 and TRBJ2-3; a weak D match, TRBD1 (6 bases). The CDR3 contains 16 residues. The V end was cut by 3 bases, the J end by 2 bases, with 14 bases between. The germline gives CDR1 KGHDR, CDR2 SFDVKD. CDR3 sequence reads: CATSDTTTGSTDTQYF. CDR3 DNA: TGTGCCACCAGTGATACGACGACAGGCTCCACAGATACGCAGTATTTT.

This rearrangement joins TRBV29-1 to TRBJ1-2; D not resolved. CDR3 length: 13 residues. V lost 0 bases, J lost 3 bases, and 8 bases lay in between. CDR1 is SQVTM and CDR2 is ANQGSEA in the germline V gene. CDR3 amino acids: CSVEEISHYGYTF. The CDR3, as DNA: TGCAGCGTTGAAGAGATTAGCCACTATGGCTACACCTTC. The variable domain in full, completed from reference TRBV29-1 and TRBJ1-2, reads SAVISQKPSRDICQRGTSLTIQCQVDSQVTMMFWYRQQPGQSLTLIATANQGSEATYESGFVIDKFPISRPNLTFSTLTVSNMSPEDSSIYLCSVEEISHYGYTFGSGTRLTVV.

This chain links TRBV20-1 with TRBJ2-3; 8 bases line up with TRBD2. The J segment lost 4 bases and the V segment lost 4 bases, leaving 4 bases of the junction unmatched. CDR1 DFQATT and CDR2 SNEGSKA come from the germline V gene (reference sequence). This CDR3 region has 13 residues. The CDR3 nucleotides read TGCAGTGCTACAAAGGGACTAGCAGATACGCAGTATTTT. Translating gives CSATKGLADTQYF.

This clonotype occurred a few times. The rearrangement uses TRBV5-5 and TRBJ2-1; D call uncertain. The CDR3 is 11 residues long. Germline V lookup: CDR1 SGHKS, CDR2 YYEKEE (reference sequence). V gave up 0 bases and J gave up 13 bases, with 8 bases separating them. This CDR3 reads CASSLGHLQFF. The CDR3, as DNA: TGTGCCAGCAGCTTGGGACACCTTCAGTTCTTC.

The chain employs TRBV5-5 and TRBJ2-5, with D possibly TRBD2 on 5 matching bases. Germline CDR1 is SGHKS and CDR2 is YYEKEE (reference sequence). The CDR3 runs 15 residues. Trimming stripped 2 bases from V and 2 bases from J, with 13 bases between. The CDR3 loop reads CASSFPRGEQETQYF. The CDR3 region has the DNA TGTGCCAGCAGCTTCCCCCGGGGAGAACAAGAGACCCAGTACTTC.

This clonotype was detected only a few times. The rearrangement links TRBV12-3 or TRBV12-4 to TRBJ2-7; TRBD2 is a possible D gene (5 bases). The CDR3 contains 15 residues. Deletions cut 5 bases from V and 6 bases from J, with 20 bases between. The CDR3 is CASSDRGGLPSEQYF. CDR3 DNA: TGTGCCAGCAGTGACCGAGGCGGGCTCCCAAGCGAGCAGTACTTC.

This clonotype appeared a few times. Germline and junction disagree at one end, which may indicate a read error. J is TRBJ1-4 and V is TRBV7-7, with a tentative D call TRBD1 (6 bases). Germline lookup yields CDR1 SSHAT and CDR2 FNYEAQ (reference sequence). The CDR3 contains 14 residues. The CDR3 protein is CASSPGHSNEKLFF. The CDR3 nucleotides are TGTGCTAGCAGCCCGGGACACAGTAATGAAAAACTGTTTTTT.

This clonotype has just a few counts. A read error may account for a junction end that differs from germline. V and J are TRBV7-6 and TRBJ2-5, with D possibly matching TRBD2 (6 bases). Germline V gene sequence: CDR1 SGHVS, CDR2 FNYEAQ. This CDR3 has 15 amino acids. The CDR3 protein is CTSSLISGVGETQYF. The CDR3, as DNA: TGTACCAGCAGCTTAATCTCGGGGGTTGGAGAGACCCAGTACTTC.

This clonotype was counted between two and nine times. The limits of the CDR3 on the DNA are not certain, so only TCRdb's listed CDR3 is given. The chain recombines TRBV2 with TRBJ2-5; the table names TRBD1, a call not compared with the DNA. Termini included, the CDR3 measures 15 amino acids. Germline assignment: CDR1 SNHLY and CDR2 FYNNEI. This CDR3 is CASSEFWAGGAIPFF.

The chain combines TRBV20-1 with TRBJ2-7, with D perhaps matching TRBD1 (5 bases). This CDR3 spans 14 amino acids. Germline V gene sequence: CDR1 DFQATT, CDR2 SNEGSKA (reference sequence). Trimming pared 3 bases from V and 0 bases from J, leaving 12 bases between. CDR3 in amino acids: CSARKGRSSYEQYF. The CDR3 DNA is TGCAGTGCTAGGAAGGGGCGTAGCTCCTACGAGCAGTACTTC.